One and the same sample provided the 10 T cell receptor beta chains below, sequenced in a study of shared T cell receptors in the human thymus. Clones were read by immunoSEQ multiplex PCR, and TCRdb kept only the in-frame ones, dropping some. The repertoire includes approximately 730,000 clones, 80% to 90% of them detected once, and roughly 0.01% sits in the top ten. These data also featured in a second study, about human thymus T cells.

Specimen: thymocytes. These receptors came from a girl younger than two with a congenital heart defect.

The chain is built from TRBV5-4 and TRBJ2-1, with TRBD2 as a possible D gene (6 bases). Germline V lookup: CDR1 SGHNT, CDR2 YYREEE (reference sequence). With 1 base removed from V and 0 bases from J, the gap between germline ends came to 23 bases. The length of the CDR3 is 20 residues. CDR3 region: CASSLIISRDLGSSYNEQFF. The CDR3 DNA reads as TGTGCCAGCAGCTTGATAATATCCCGGGACTTGGGGAGCTCCTACAATGAGCAGTTCTTC.

The chain couples TRBV11-3 to TRBJ2-3; 8 nucleotides match TRBD2. With 4 bases clipped from V and 6 bases from J, the junction kept 15 bases outside the gene matches. This CDR3 has 17 amino acids. Germline V gene sequence: CDR1 SGHNT, CDR2 YENEEA. The CDR3 DNA follows: TGTGCCAGCAGCTCCTTCTGCCGAGCGGGGGCGGGGGATACGCAGTATTTT. It codes for CASSSFCRAGAGDTQYF.

This chain uses TRBV27 with TRBJ2-3; possible D gene TRBD1, 8 bases. This CDR3 is built from 18 residues. Germline lookup yields CDR1 MNHEY and CDR2 SMNVEV (reference sequence). Trimming took off 4 bases at V and 2 bases at J, with 22 bases between the two ends. The CDR3 DNA follows: TGTGCCAGCAGTTCCGGACAGGGAGGGGGGTTTCACACAGATACGCAGTATTTT. This encodes CASSSGQGGGFHTDTQYF.

The rearrangement joins TRBV6-1 to TRBJ2-3, with TRBD2 matching 7 bases. The V gene's germline CDR1 is MNHNS and CDR2 SASEGT. The CDR3 covers 13 residues. V was clipped by 5 bases and J by 3 bases; unmatched bases: 2. The CDR3 is CASSLGGTDTQYF. CDR3 DNA: TGTGCCAGCAGTCTGGGAGGGACAGATACGCAGTATTTT.

This clone was recorded once. The J gene is TRBJ2-3, the V gene TRBV4-3; D is undetermined. This CDR3 comprises 18 residues. V dropped 1 base and J dropped 0 bases, with 17 bases sitting between them. Germline CDR1 is LGHNA and CDR2 is YSLEER. In DNA, the CDR3 is TGCGCCAGCAGCCAAGTCCCCACGAACTCCTTTAGCACAGATACGCAGTATTTT. Its protein is CASSQVPTNSFSTDTQYF.

V is TRBV4-1 and J is TRBJ1-4; the D is unclear. V was shortened by 4 bases and J by 6 bases, with 18 bases between the two germline ends. The CDR3 consists of 16 residues. Germline V lookup: CDR1 MGHRA, CDR2 YSYEKL. CDR3 sequence (DNA): TGCGCCAGCAGCCTAAACCCGACACGGCGGGATGAAAAACTGTTTTTT. It encodes CASSLNPTRRDEKLFF.

The J gene is TRBJ2-7, the V gene TRBV6-6, with 8 positions matching TRBD2. The CDR3 sequence is 14 residues long. Germline trimming cut 6 bases from V and 3 bases from J; bases unmatched to any gene: 7. Germline values: CDR1 MNHNY, CDR2 SVGAGI (reference sequence). This chain's CDR3 is CASRAAGGVYEQYF. In DNA, the CDR3 is TGTGCCAGCAGAGCCGCGGGGGGTGTCTACGAGCAGTACTTC.

V gene TRBV4-3 combines with J gene TRBJ1-1; weak D call: TRBD1 (6 bases). V was shortened by 4 bases and J by 4 bases, with 19 bases between the two germline ends. Germline CDR1 reads LGHNA; CDR2 reads YSLEER. The CDR3 has 16 amino acids. The CDR3 nucleotides are TGCGCCAGCAGCCCGAGGGGGACCCCCCGGTCCACTGAAGCTTTCTTT. It specifies CASSPRGTPRSTEAFF.

The rearrangement uses TRBV7-2 and TRBJ2-5; D is unclear. CDR1 is SGHTA, CDR2 FQGNSA, per germline. This CDR3 is 13 amino acids long. V shed 3 bases and J shed 2 bases, with 7 bases lying between them. CDR3: CASSFDFQETQYF. Written as DNA, the CDR3 is TGTGCCAGCAGCTTCGACTTTCAAGAGACCCAGTACTTC.

To note about this clone: The same CDR3 arises from other DNA sequences in this sample as well. The rearrangement links TRBV4-1 to TRBJ2-2; D gene ambiguous. The ends were cut back, 0 bases at V and 0 bases at J, with 11 bases in the middle. Germline V gene lookup returns CDR1 MGHRA and CDR2 YSYEKL. CDR3 size: 17 residues. The CDR3 spells CASSQDGQAPNTGELFF. CDR3 in DNA: TGCGCCAGCAGCCAAGATGGGCAGGCCCCGAACACCGGGGAGCTGTTTTTT.